A single sample is the source of the 8 T cell receptor beta chains below, sequenced in a study of blood T cell repertoires in COVID-19. The protocol was immunoSEQ multiplex PCR, while the TCRdb copy is restricted to in-frame clones and leaves out a portion. The sample records 80,000 to 100,000 clones, 86% being singletons. What was sequenced was peripheral blood. The receptors originated from an older woman in a cohort sampled during active or convalescent COVID-19.

V gene TRBV20-1 combines with J gene TRBJ2-2; D is possibly TRBD1 (6 bases). With 3 bases removed from V and 0 bases from J, the gap between germline ends came to 11 bases. This CDR3 region has 15 residues. Germline lookup yields CDR1 DFQATT and CDR2 SNEGSKA (reference sequence). This chain's CDR3 is CSASIGTTNTGELFF. In DNA form, the CDR3 reads TGCAGTGCTAGTATCGGGACAACGAACACCGGGGAGCTGTTTTTT.

This chain joins TRBV18 and TRBJ2-4; a weak D match, TRBD2 (7 bases). V was pared by 2 bases and J by 8 bases, with 13 bases between. CDR1 is KGHSH and CDR2 is LQKENI in the germline V gene. This CDR3 has 14 residues. DNA for the CDR3: TGTGCCAGCTCACCAAAGGGGGGAGGGCACATTCAGTACTTC. It yields the protein CASSPKGGGHIQYF.

This chain links TRBV5-1 with TRBJ1-2; tentatively, D is TRBD1 (6 bases). Germline V lookup: CDR1 SGHRS, CDR2 YFSETQ. The CDR3 has 15 amino acids. V shed 4 bases and J shed 4 bases, with 17 bases lying between them. CDR3 sequence (DNA): TGCGCCAGCAGCCCACGTTCCAGGGGTGGCTATGGCTACACCTTC. Translating gives CASSPRSRGGYGYTF.

The CDR3 bases are TGTGCCAGCAGTGACCAGCGAAATCAGCCCCAGCATTTT. It translates to CASSDQRNQPQHF. V is TRBV6-1 and J is TRBJ1-5; D is unresolved. This CDR3 has 13 amino acids. The V gene's germline CDR1 is MNHNS and CDR2 SASEGT. V was shortened by 3 bases and J by 4 bases, with 7 bases between the two germline ends.

The gene calls are TRBV9 and TRBJ1-3; D uncertain. Per germline, CDR1 SGDLS and CDR2 YYNGEE. The CDR3 is 14 residues long. Trimming pared 0 bases from V and 3 bases from J, leaving 7 bases between. CDR3 amino acids: CASSVGLGGNTIYF. The CDR3 region has the DNA TGTGCCAGCAGCGTAGGACTCGGTGGAAACACCATATATTTT.

This chain connects TRBV7-3 to TRBJ1-1; D perhaps matches TRBD1 (6 bases). Trimming removed 2 bases at V and 10 bases at J, with 26 bases between. CDR1 and CDR2 (germline): SGHTA, FQGTGA. The CDR3 is 17 residues long. The DNA for the CDR3 is TGTGCCAGCAGCTTAGAAAAAGAGGGTACAGGGAGTTTAGTAGCTTTCTTT. Translation: CASSLEKEGTGSLVAFF.

This chain links TRBV19 with TRBJ2-2; TRBD2 agrees at 9 bases. The length of the CDR3 is 16 residues. The germline CDR1 and CDR2 sequences are LNHDA and SQIVND (reference sequence). The ends lost 9 bases at V and 2 bases at J; junction bases unmatched: 10. The CDR3 DNA reads as TGTGCCAGCACTGGCGGTAGCGGGAGAAACACCGGGGAGCTGTTTTTT. As protein: CASTGGSGRNTGELFF. The variable domain in full, with the rest retrieved from reference TRBV19 and TRBJ2-2, is DGGITQSPKYLFRKEGQNVTLSCEQNLNHDAMYWYRQDPGQGLRLIYYSQIVNDFQKGDIAEGYSVSREKKESFPLTVTSAQKNPTAFYLCASTGGSGRNTGELFFGEGSRLTVL.

V gene TRBV14 combines with J gene TRBJ2-4, with D perhaps TRBD1 (5 bases). CDR3 length: 14 residues. Deletions cut 1 base from V and 6 bases from J, with 10 bases between. Looked up from germline, CDR1 is SGHDN and CDR2 is FVKESK. CDR3 sequence: CASSQGLGANIQYF. As DNA, the CDR3 is TGTGCCAGCAGCCAAGGCCTAGGGGCAAACATTCAGTACTTC.